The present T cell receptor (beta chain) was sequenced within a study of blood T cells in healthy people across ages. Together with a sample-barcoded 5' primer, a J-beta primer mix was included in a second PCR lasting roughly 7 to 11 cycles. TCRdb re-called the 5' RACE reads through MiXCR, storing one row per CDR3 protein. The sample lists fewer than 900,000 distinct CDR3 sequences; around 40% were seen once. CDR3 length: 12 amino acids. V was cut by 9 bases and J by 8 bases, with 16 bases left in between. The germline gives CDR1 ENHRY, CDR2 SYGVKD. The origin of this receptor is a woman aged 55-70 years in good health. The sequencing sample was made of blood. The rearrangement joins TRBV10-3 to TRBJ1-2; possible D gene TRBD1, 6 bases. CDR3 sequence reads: CAIQDRSRGYTF. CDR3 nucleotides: TGTGCCATACAAGACAGGAGTCGAGGCTACACCTTC.